These 18 T cell receptor beta chains came from one sample sequenced in a study of cytomegalovirus exposure and HLA in healthy donors. The PCR was carried out with 60 Vbeta primers and 13 Jbeta primers. The protocol was immunoSEQ multiplex PCR, while the TCRdb copy is restricted to in-frame clones and leaves out a portion. The table has about 70,000 clones, about 74% seen once. The sequenced sample was PBMCs. Source of these receptors: a human donor in good health.

This clone was observed a single time. The rearrangement joins TRBV9 to TRBJ1-2, with D possibly being TRBD1 (6 bases). Germline V lookup: CDR1 SGDLS, CDR2 YYNGEE. The CDR3 is 14 residues long. V lost 0 bases and J 3 bases, leaving 9 bases between the germline ends. CDR3 nucleotides: TGTGCCAGCAGCGTAGCGGGGGGCGACTATGGCTACACCTTC. This encodes CASSVAGGDYGYTF.

The V and J genes are TRBV6-6 and TRBJ1-1; D is unclear. CDR3 length equals 14 residues. The V gene lost 2 bases and the J gene lost 4 bases, with 11 bases spanning the gap. The germline V gene encodes CDR1 MNHNY and CDR2 SVGAGI (reference sequence). The CDR3 DNA is TGTGCCAGCAGTTACGCGGTCCCCGGCACTGAAGCTTTCTTT. Residues: CASSYAVPGTEAFF.

V is TRBV30 and J is TRBJ2-3, with 7 nucleotides matching TRBD2. V shed 0 bases and J 3 bases; nucleotides not matched to a gene: 3. The CDR3 loop spans 14 amino acids. Germline CDR1 is GTSNPN and CDR2 is SVGIG (reference sequence). DNA for the CDR3: TGTGCCTGGAGTGTGCGGGGGAAGACAGATACGCAGTATTTT. Encoded protein: CAWSVRGKTDTQYF.

V and J are TRBV30 and TRBJ1-1; D may be TRBD1 (5 bases). The CDR3 loop spans 13 amino acids. The germline gives CDR1 GTSNPN, CDR2 SVGIG (reference sequence). V dropped 5 bases and J dropped 3 bases, with 13 bases sitting between them. The CDR3 is CAWARGRHTEAFF. CDR3 DNA sequence: TGTGCCTGGGCCCGGGGGAGGCACACTGAAGCTTTCTTT.

This clone showed up just a few times. J is TRBJ1-2 and V is TRBV30, with D perhaps matching TRBD1 (6 bases). Trimming cost V 4 bases and J 2 bases, with 26 bases left between them. The germline gives CDR1 GTSNPN, CDR2 SVGIG (reference sequence). The CDR3 is made up of 18 amino acids. CDR3 in amino acids: CAWKDIELYSDRNYGYTF. The DNA of the CDR3 is TGTGCCTGGAAAGATATCGAGTTGTACTCTGACAGGAACTATGGCTACACCTTC.

The J gene is TRBJ2-4, the V gene TRBV9; D possibly corresponds to TRBD2 (5 bases). V was cut by 0 bases and J by 11 bases, with 12 bases left in between. Germline V CDR1 and CDR2: SGDLS, YYNGEE. The CDR3 is 13 residues long. The CDR3 loop reads CASSVGLTGVQYF. As DNA, the CDR3 is TGTGCCAGCAGCGTAGGACTAACTGGGGTTCAGTACTTC.

The rearrangement joins TRBV5-1 to TRBJ2-2; no firm D call. This CDR3 region has 14 residues. Germline V gene lookup returns CDR1 SGHRS and CDR2 YFSETQ. V lost 7 bases and J lost 0, with 10 bases in between. CDR3 DNA sequence: TGCGCCAGCCGGAACAGATCGAACACCGGGGAGCTGTTTTTT. Translation: CASRNRSNTGELFF.

The chain links TRBV6-5 to TRBJ2-2; 9 bases line up with TRBD1. Trimming at V came to 2 bases and at J to 6 bases, leaving 7 bases not matched to a gene. CDR1 MNHEY and CDR2 SVGAGI come from the germline V gene. The length of the CDR3 is 16 residues. The CDR3: CASSYLGTGSPGELFF. CDR3 coding DNA: TGTGCCAGCAGTTACCTCGGGACAGGGAGTCCCGGGGAGCTGTTTTTT.

CDR3 nucleotides: TGTGCCAGCAGCATCGACAGGACGGGAAACACCATATATTTT. It translates to CASSIDRTGNTIYF. This chain connects TRBV5-4 to TRBJ1-3; weak D call: TRBD1 (6 bases). The CDR3 loop spans 14 amino acids. The V end was cut by 4 bases, the J end by 4 bases, with 12 bases between. The V gene's germline CDR1 is SGHNT and CDR2 YYREEE (reference sequence).

The chain couples TRBV5-6 to TRBJ1-1; D possibly corresponds to TRBD1 (5 bases). The V and J ends lost 3 bases and 11 bases respectively, with 14 bases between them. The CDR3 is made up of 12 amino acids. Germline assignment: CDR1 SGHDT and CDR2 YYEEEE. For the CDR3, the DNA is TGTGCCAGCAGCTCCCGGGACTTAGAGGCTTTCTTT. Protein sequence: CASSSRDLEAFF. The whole variable domain, filled in from reference TRBV5-6 and TRBJ1-1, reads DAGVTQSPTHLIKTRGQQVTLRCSPKSGHDTVSWYQQALGQGPQFIFQYYEEEERQRGNFPDRFSGHQFPNYSSELNVNALLLGDSALYLCASSSRDLEAFFGQGTRLTVV.

This chain connects TRBV5-1 to TRBJ1-4; no reliable D call. The CDR3 extends over 15 amino acids. Germline V CDR1 and CDR2: SGHRS, YFSETQ. V lost 2 bases to trimming and J lost 2 bases, with 10 bases between them. The CDR3 nucleotides read TGCGCCAGCAGCTTCGAGTTCGGGACTAATGAAAAACTGTTTTTT. Residues: CASSFEFGTNEKLFF.

The rearrangement joins TRBV6-1 to TRBJ1-1; possible D gene TRBD1, 5 bases. V lost 4 bases, J lost 6 bases, and 12 bases lay in between. The CDR3 runs to 13 residues. Germline CDR1 reads MNHNS; CDR2 reads SASEGT. CDR3 in DNA: TGTGCCAGCAGTGTTTCACAAGGGGCTGAAGCTTTCTTT. This translates into CASSVSQGAEAFF.

This sequence joins TRBV10-3 and TRBJ1-2, with 7 bases aligning to TRBD1. The CDR3 covers 13 residues. Germline V CDR1 and CDR2: ENHRY, SYGVKD. V dropped 6 bases and J dropped 7; count of bases not matched to a gene: 8. CDR3 residues: CAISRTGDRGYTF. CDR3 nucleotides: TGTGCCATCAGCCGGACAGGAGATCGTGGCTACACCTTC.

V gene TRBV7-9 combines with J gene TRBJ2-7, with D possibly TRBD2 on 6 matching bases. V lost 8 bases and J lost 4, with 9 bases in between. CDR1 is SEHNR and CDR2 is FQNEAQ in the germline V gene (reference sequence). The CDR3 is 11 amino acids. Here the CDR3 reads CASGRGYEQYF. The CDR3 DNA reads TGTGCCAGCGGGCGGGGATACGAGCAGTACTTC.

CDR3 bases: TGTGCCAGCAGCCCCGGGACTAGCGGCCGATTCATTTACGAGCAGTACTTC. This translates into CASSPGTSGRFIYEQYF. The chain links TRBV6-8 to TRBJ2-7; 11 bases map to TRBD2. Germline CDR1 and CDR2: MNHGY and SAAAGT. The V segment lost 6 bases and the J segment 4 bases; nucleotides outside the gene matches: 14. The CDR3 has 17 amino acids.

The chain recombines TRBV10-3 with TRBJ2-2; 9 nucleotides match TRBD2. Trimming removed 7 bases from V and 2 bases from J; junction bases left unmatched: 8. The CDR3 runs to 16 residues. The germline CDR1 and CDR2 sequences are ENHRY and SYGVKD. The CDR3 DNA sequence: TGTGCCATCAAAGCCGCGGGAGGGCCCAACACCGGGGAGCTGTTTTTT. Amino acid sequence: CAIKAAGGPNTGELFF.

This clone was seen a handful of times. The identical CDR3 is also encoded by other nucleotide sequences in the sample. The chain uses TRBV4-1 and TRBJ1-1; 7 bases are a match to TRBD1. The CDR3 totals 14 residues. V shed 5 bases, J shed 3 bases, and the junction held 6 bases outside the gene matches. Germline V CDR1 and CDR2: MGHRA, YSYEKL. The CDR3 loop reads CASSTRDSYTEAFF. In DNA, the CDR3 is TGCGCCAGCAGCACGAGGGACAGTTACACTGAAGCTTTCTTT.

The chain carries TRBV7-8 and TRBJ2-7, with a possible D match to TRBD2 (6 bases). V dropped 4 bases and J dropped 2 bases, with 12 bases sitting between them. This CDR3 is 14 amino acids long. Germline loops: CDR1 SGHVS, CDR2 FQNEAQ. CDR3 coding DNA: TGTGCCAGCAGCTACAAGGAGGGAACCTACGAGCAGTACTTC. It translates to CASSYKEGTYEQYF.